Listed below are T cell receptor beta chains from one sample, sequenced in a study of blood T cell repertoires in COVID-19. Data came from immunoSEQ multiplex PCR; TCRdb stores just in-frame clones and leaves some out. The sample lists a few hundred thousand clones; around 82% were seen once. Sequencing input: peripheral blood. Receptors originate from a woman aged 18-29 years with acute or convalescent COVID-19. Each CDR3 is given with its conserved first and last residue. Fields, in order: clone size, J gene, V gene, D gene, CDR3 DNA, CDR3 protein. The D gene is left open where the match is weak. Part of the rows lack a size; the others show once, few, many or a class for expanded clones.

>many|TRBJ2-2|TRBV11-3|TRBD1
TGTGCCAGCAGCTTAGACCGGGCAGGGGGAGCCGGGGAGCTGTTTTTT
CASSLDRAGGAGELFF
>-|TRBJ1-2|TRBV7-9|TRBD1
TGTGCCAGCAGCCACCCCCGACAGGGGGACTATGGCTACACCTTC
CASSHPRQGDYGYTF
>-|TRBJ1-3|TRBV27|TRBD1
TGTGCCAGCAGCCCTGGGGGACAGGGCAGAGGAGCCATATATTTT
CASSPGGQGRGAIYF
>-|TRBJ1-3|TRBV6-5|-
TGTGCCAGCAGCCGAGGGGGGGCATTTGGAAACACCATATATTTT
CASSRGGAFGNTIYF
>-|TRBJ2-3|TRBV29-1|TRBD2
TGCAGCGTCGCACGACTAGCGGGAGCCTCAGATACGCAGTATTTT
CSVARLAGASDTQYF
>-|TRBJ1-6|TRBV21-1|-
TGTGCCAGCAGCCTCGACCGGGACAGGGATAATTCACCCCTCCACTTT
CASSLDRDRDNSPLHF
>few|TRBJ2-2|TRBV5-1|-
TGCGCCAGCAGCTTGAACCGCGCGGGGAACACCGGGGAGCTGTTTTTT
CASSLNRAGNTGELFF
>-|TRBJ2-7|TRBV27|TRBD2
TGTGCCAGCACCCAATGGGGGGGGAACTACGAGCAGTACTTC
CASTQWGGNYEQYF
>-|TRBJ1-3|TRBV18|-
TGTGCCAGCTCACTCGGTCCGCCGACAGACGGAAACACCATATATTTT
CASSLGPPTDGNTIYF
>few|TRBJ2-7|TRBV4-3|TRBD2
TGCGCCAGCAGCCAAGATAGGAGGGGAGGGTCCTACGAGCAGTACTTC
CASSQDRRGGSYEQYF
>once|TRBJ1-4|TRBV27|-
TGTGCCAGCAGTAGATCCAGGGTTTCTGGTGAAAAACTGTTTTTT
CASSRSRVSGEKLFF
>once|TRBJ2-7|TRBV11-2|-
TGTGCCAGCAGCTTTTCAACTAGTATCGGGTACGAGCAGTACTTC
CASSFSTSIGYEQYF
>-|TRBJ2-5|TRBV4-3|-
TGCGCCAGCAGCCAAGATGAGCGGTCAGGGGCTCAAGAGACCCAGTACTTC
CASSQDERSGAQETQYF
>-|TRBJ2-7|TRBV5-4|TRBD1
TGTGCCAGCAGCTTGCCCGGCGGACAGGGGACCTACGAGCAGTACTTC
CASSLPGGQGTYEQYF
>-|TRBJ1-1|TRBV19|-
TGTGCCAGTAGTTTCAGGGAATCCCATCCTGAAGCTTTCTTT
CASSFRESHPEAFF
>-|TRBJ2-5|TRBV9|TRBD2
TGTGCCAGCAGCGTAGGCGCCGGGGGACTAGCGGGAGGAGAGACCCAGTACTTC
CASSVGAGGLAGGETQYF
>-|TRBJ2-1|TRBV5-6|-
TGTGCCAGCAGCAAACCTACTGTCGATGAGCAGTTCTTC
CASSKPTVDEQFF
>-|TRBJ2-3|TRBV6-5|TRBD2
TGTGCCAGCAGTTGGGGACTAACTACTAACACAGATACGCAGTATTTT
CASSWGLTTNTDTQYF
>once|TRBJ2-1|TRBV6-5|-
TGTGCCAGCAGTTACCCAGGGAGGTTGTCCTACAATGAGCAGTTCTTC
CASSYPGRLSYNEQFF
>-|TRBJ2-3|TRBV19|TRBD2
TGTGCCAGTAGTACCTTACCGACCCCCCGTCCAGTAGGGACTAGCGGGACTAGCACAGATACGCAGTATTTT
CASSTLPTPRPVGTSGTSTDTQYF
>-|TRBJ2-4|TRBV5-1|TRBD1
TGCGCCAGCAGCTTGGAGACAGGGGGCGCGGACAAAAACATTCAGTACTTC
CASSLETGGADKNIQYF
>once|TRBJ2-5|TRBV5-4|-
TGTGCCAGCAGCACCCCTGGGCGGGGGCCAGGGTTCATAGAGACCCAGTACTTC
CASSTPGRGPGFIETQYF
>-|TRBJ2-3|TRBV11-2|TRBD1
TGTGCCAGCAGCTCCGGACAGGGTGATACGCAGTATTTT
CASSSGQGDTQYF
>few|TRBJ2-1|TRBV6-2/TRBV6-3|-
TGTGCCAGCAGTTACTCTACTTTTTCGGGAGAGCCGGCCAATGAGCAGTTCTTC
CASSYSTFSGEPANEQFF
>-|TRBJ2-5|TRBV7-2|TRBD1
TGTGCCAGCAGCTTATCTTCACAGGGGGCTCGAGAGACCCAGTACTTC
CASSLSSQGARETQYF
>-|TRBJ2-3|TRBV7-3|TRBD2
TGTGCCAGCAGCTTAAAGGCTAGCGGGACTGGTACGCAGTATTTT
CASSLKASGTGTQYF
>-|TRBJ2-1|TRBV27|-
TGTGCCAGCAGTCCCATCCCGGACTATAACAATGAGCAGTTCTTC
CASSPIPDYNNEQFF
>-|TRBJ2-3|TRBV7-9|TRBD2
TGTGCCAGCAGCGCCCAGGTCGGACTAGCGGGAGGGATAGATACGCAGTATTTT
CASSAQVGLAGGIDTQYF
>-|TRBJ1-5|TRBV4-2|-
TGTGCCAGCAGCCAAGGGCAGGGAGGTCAGCCCCAGCATTTT
CASSQGQGGQPQHF
>-|TRBJ1-1|TRBV7-9|-
TGTGCCAGCAGCTTACCAGAGAACACTGAAGCTTTCTTT
CASSLPENTEAFF
>-|TRBJ2-1|TRBV7-8|TRBD2
TGTGCCAGCAGCAGAGCGGGAGGCCAGGGTAGTGAGCAGTTCTTC
CASSRAGGQGSEQFF
>-|TRBJ2-7|TRBV7-2|-
TGTGCCAGCAGCTTTGGGCACTACGAGCAGTACTTC
CASSFGHYEQYF
>-|TRBJ2-2|TRBV9|TRBD2
TGTGCCAGCAGCGTAGGGGGTAGCGGGGGCTCGAACACCGGGGAGCTGTTTTTT
CASSVGGSGGSNTGELFF
>-|TRBJ1-2|TRBV2|-
TGTGCCAGCAGTGAATTAGGGGGAGGCTACACCTTC
CASSELGGGYTF
>-|TRBJ2-7|TRBV7-6|TRBD2
TGTGCCAGCAGCTTAGCAGCGGGAGTTTCCTACGAGCAGTACTTC
CASSLAAGVSYEQYF
>-|TRBJ2-7|TRBV18|-
TGTGCCAGCTCACCCCCCCGAGCTACCTACGAGCAGTACTTC
CASSPPRATYEQYF
>-|TRBJ1-2|TRBV29-1|TRBD1
TGCAGCGTGGAACAGGGGGTCGGAGGCTACACCTTC
CSVEQGVGGYTF
>-|TRBJ1-1|TRBV4-1|TRBD1
TGCGCCAGCAGCCAAGAACCTCATCAGGGGGCGCGTGGAACTGAAGCTTTCTTT
CASSQEPHQGARGTEAFF
>-|TRBJ2-3|TRBV5-1|-
TGCGCCAGCAGCTTAGTTACTAGCACAGATACGCAGTATTTT
CASSLVTSTDTQYF
>-|TRBJ2-5|TRBV10-3|TRBD2
TGTGCCATCAGTGATAAGGTGCTTAGAGCGGGAGGGCAAGAGACCCAGTACTTC
CAISDKVLRAGGQETQYF
>few|TRBJ2-4|TRBV18|-
TGTGCCAGCTCACCACCGAATAGCCCCTTACGAATTCAGTACTTC
CASSPPNSPLRIQYF
>-|TRBJ2-7|TRBV12-3/TRBV12-4|-
TGTGCCAGCAGTTTAGGTCTATCGTACGAGCAGTACTTC
CASSLGLSYEQYF
>-|TRBJ1-4|TRBV30|-
TGTGCCTGGAGTTTTGGGAGGGGAAAACTGTTTTTT
CAWSFGRGKLFF
>-|TRBJ2-2|TRBV27|TRBD2
TGTGCCAGCAGTTTATCACTAGCGGGAGGCGGATGGACCGGGGAGCTGTTTTTT
CASSLSLAGGGWTGELFF
>-|TRBJ1-5|TRBV4-3|-
TGCGCCAGCAGCCAAGGTTACGCGACAGGTTATCAGCCCCAGCATTTT
CASSQGYATGYQPQHF
>-|TRBJ1-2|TRBV6-2/TRBV6-3|-
TGTGCCAGCAGTTACTCGTTAACGGACAGATGGAATGGCTACACCTTC
CASSYSLTDRWNGYTF
>-|TRBJ2-6|TRBV12-5|-
TGTGCTAGTGGTTTCACCGGGACACCGAGCTCTGGGGCCAACGTCCTGACTTTC
CASGFTGTPSSGANVLTF
>-|TRBJ2-5|TRBV5-3|-
TGTGCCAGAAGCTTGGGCGACAGGGAGGTACCCAAAGAGACCCAGTACTTC
CARSLGDREVPKETQYF
>-|TRBJ2-1|TRBV6-4|-
TGTGCCAGCAGCCCTGGGGCAGGGGTCCACAATGAGCAGTTCTTC
CASSPGAGVHNEQFF
>-|TRBJ1-5|TRBV19|-
TGTGCCAGTAGTATGGTTCAGGGTGCGGGAAATCAGCCCCAGCATTTT
CASSMVQGAGNQPQHF
>-|TRBJ2-7|TRBV7-3|TRBD2
TGTGCCAGCAGCTTAACGGTCAGGAACCGGGGGGGCGAGCAGTACTTC
CASSLTVRNRGGEQYF
>-|TRBJ2-7|TRBV6-5|TRBD2
TGTGCCAGCAACTCGGGACTAGCGGGAGAATACGAGCAGTACTTC
CASNSGLAGEYEQYF
>-|TRBJ2-5|TRBV5-1|-
TGCGCCAGCAGCCCGGGGGACCGCTGGACTGAGACCCAGTACTTC
CASSPGDRWTETQYF
>few|TRBJ1-2|TRBV2|-
TGTGCCAGCAGGGGGGGTCCACACTACACCTTC
CASRGGPHYTF